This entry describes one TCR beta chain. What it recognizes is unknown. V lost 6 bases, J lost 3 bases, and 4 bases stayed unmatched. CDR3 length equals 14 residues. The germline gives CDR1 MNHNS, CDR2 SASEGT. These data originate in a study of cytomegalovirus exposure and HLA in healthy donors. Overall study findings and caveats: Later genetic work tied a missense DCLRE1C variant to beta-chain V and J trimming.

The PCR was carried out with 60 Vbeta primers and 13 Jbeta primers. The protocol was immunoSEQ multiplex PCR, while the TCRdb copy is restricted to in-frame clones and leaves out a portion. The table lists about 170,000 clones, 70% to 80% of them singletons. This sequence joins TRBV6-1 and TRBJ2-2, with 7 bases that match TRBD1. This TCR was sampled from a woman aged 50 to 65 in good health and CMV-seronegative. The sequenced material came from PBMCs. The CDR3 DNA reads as TGTGCCAGCAGGGGGGACAGCTACACCGGGGAGCTGTTTTTT. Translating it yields CASRGDSYTGELFF.